This T cell receptor beta chain was recorded in a study of PD-1 blockade in classical Hodgkin lymphoma. For the study at large: Nivolumab dosing for patients was 3 mg/kg, administered intravenously every 2 weeks. Findings and caveats of the study: Unlike CD8+ TCR diversity, which did not rise significantly by C4D1, CD4+ TCR diversity did. What caused the repertoire differences, perhaps disease activity or prior therapy, remains undefined. The study reported lower baseline TCR diversity in newly diagnosed patients than in healthy donors.

Time point described: cycle 4 day 1 (C4D1), after less than 7 weeks of nivolumab. All the patients suffered relapse after autologous stem cell transplantation, and brentuximab vedotin exposure differed. Purification of CD4+ T cells from thawed PBMCs was achieved by magnetic negative selection. Profiling relied on immunoSEQ multiplex PCR, and the TCRdb table lists in-frame clones only, not all of them. The table includes over 10,000 clones, approximately 91% detected once. Details on this clone: Its antigen is not known.

Trimming cost V 5 bases and J 3 bases, with 14 bases left between them. Germline CDR1 reads MNHNS; CDR2 reads SASEGT. The CDR3 extends over 14 amino acids. The sample was CD4+ T cells from blood, taken before the fourth cycle of nivolumab. This clonotype was sampled from a human donor with classical Hodgkin lymphoma. The chain employs TRBV6-1 and TRBJ2-7; D is unclear. The CDR3 region has the DNA TGTGCCAGCAGTTGGGGAAGATCAAGCTACGAGCAGTACTTC. It is translated as CASSWGRSSYEQYF.